This T cell receptor (beta chain) was identified during a study of blood T cell repertoires in COVID-19. Study-level background: The samples span acute and convalescent COVID-19 from the United States, Italy and Spain.

TCRdb's table, derived via immunoSEQ multiplex PCR, lists solely in-frame clones and lacks some. The sample has 150,000 to 200,000 clones, around 85% seen once. CDR3 length: 16 residues. The V end was cut by 2 bases, the J end by 4 bases, with 17 bases between. The V gene's germline CDR1 is KGHSH and CDR2 LQKENI. Sequenced material: peripheral blood. The receptor comes from a human donor with acute or convalescent COVID-19. The donor label of this sample is uncertain. This chain uses TRBV18 with TRBJ1-2; tentatively, D is TRBD1 (5 bases). The CDR3, as DNA: TGTGCCAGCTCACCAACCAGGGATTACGGCCCCTATGGCTACACCTTC. As protein: CASSPTRDYGPYGYTF.